This TCR beta chain is from a study of shared clonotypes between healthy human individuals. Looking at the study overall: In total, the donors were a couple of women and a few men aged 18 to 49.

CDR1 MDHEN and CDR2 SYDVKM come from the germline V gene. V dropped 4 bases and J dropped 4; count of bases not matched to a gene: 9. The CDR3 runs to 17 residues. Assay runs were performed at deep level. The authors distributed each subset's genomic DNA evenly over several immunoSEQ plates. Clones were read by immunoSEQ multiplex PCR, and TCRdb kept only the in-frame ones, dropping some. Of around 1,000,000 clones listed, roughly 80% are singletons. Study-level points and caveats: The study sampled only blood, and tissue repertoires likely differ.

Regarding this clone: The target antigen is unknown.

The chain recombines TRBV28 with TRBJ1-4, with TRBD1 matching over 10 bases. This clonotype was obtained from a man between 18 and 29 years old in good health. Some clones in this sample may be carry-over from other donors' samples. Material for sequencing was memory CD4+ T cells from PBMCs. Subset specified: CD45RA-negative fraction. CDR3 coding DNA: TGTGCCAGCAGTTCGGACAGGGGGGCGAGGAATAATGAAAAACTGTTTTTT. This codes for CASSSDRGARNNEKLFF.